This T cell receptor (beta chain) was sequenced in a study of glioma-infiltrating T cells. In the case of this clonotype: Its specificity is not known.

Amplification of TCR alpha and beta CDR3 regions from RNA used iRepertoire nested multiplex PCR. For one-step reverse transcription and amplification, about 85-400 ng of tissue mRNA or PBMC total RNA was used. TCRdb independently ran MiXCR on the multiplex PCR reads; one entry per CDR3 protein. The table records about 180,000 distinct CDR3 sequences, more than 35% of them present only once. Germline values: CDR1 MDHEN, CDR2 SYDVKM. V was trimmed by 9 bases and J by 3 bases, leaving 16 bases between them. CDR3 length: 14 amino acids. Points from the study as a whole: Non-neoplastic patients had below-expected tissue-blood divergence, while all gliomas exceeded expectation. Only very few CDR3 sequences appeared in both tissue and blood.

This chain uses TRBV28 with TRBJ2-3; D might be TRBD1 (6 bases). The source material was glioma tissue, nonneoplastic brain tissue, or PBMCs (not recorded which). This receptor was identified in a human donor with low-grade glioma or glioblastoma, undergoing nonglioma brain surgery, or in good health (not recorded which). CDR3 in amino acids: CARSLQGNTDTQYF. In DNA, the CDR3 is TGTGCCAGAAGCCTACAGGGAAATACAGATACGCAGTATTTT.